Each of the 13 T cell receptor beta chains below was sequenced from the same sample in a study of blood T cell repertoires in COVID-19. Assay: immunoSEQ multiplex PCR; the TCRdb copy retains only in-frame clones and omits some. The sample has around 73,000 clones; about 80% are singletons. The sample was peripheral blood. All receptors come from a human donor in a cohort sampled during active COVID-19.

CDR3 in amino acids: CASSPPRGGSLGEQFF. CDR3 nucleotide sequence: TGTGCCAGCAGCCCCCCCCGGGGGGGGTCCCTCGGTGAGCAGTTCTTC. The chain has TRBV5-5 and TRBJ2-1; 8 bases agree with TRBD2. From germline, CDR1 is SGHKS and CDR2 YYEKEE (reference sequence). The V segment lost 4 bases and the J segment 9 bases; nucleotides outside the gene matches: 15. The CDR3 is 16 amino acids.

The chain combines TRBV5-5 with TRBJ1-2; D may be TRBD1 (5 bases). CDR1 and CDR2 (germline): SGHKS, YYEKEE (reference sequence). V dropped 4 bases and J dropped 8 bases, with 18 bases sitting between them. The CDR3 sequence is 14 residues long. CDR3 residues: CASSALGLSGGYTF. CDR3 bases: TGTGCCAGCAGCGCCTTGGGCCTCTCAGGGGGCTACACCTTC. Complete variable domain (other parts from reference TRBV5-5 and TRBJ1-2): DAGVTQSPTHLIKTRGQQVTLRCSPISGHKSVSWYQQVLGQGPQFIFQYYEKEERGRGNFPDRFSARQFPNYSSELNVNALLLGDSALYLCASSALGLSGGYTFGSGTRLTVV.

For this clone: This CDR3 is also generated by other DNA sequences in the sample. The chain uses TRBV2 and TRBJ2-5, with 12 bases aligning to TRBD1. CDR1 SNHLY and CDR2 FYNNEI come from the germline V gene. The V and J ends lost 5 bases and 4 bases, in that order; junction bases with no gene match: 2. This CDR3 has 14 amino acids. The chain's CDR3 is CASSRDRGRETQYF. The CDR3 DNA is TGTGCCAGCAGTCGGGACAGGGGGCGAGAGACCCAGTACTTC.

The rearrangement uses TRBV4-1 and TRBJ1-1; a weak D match, TRBD1 (6 bases). The germline V gene has CDR1 MGHRA and CDR2 YSYEKL. This CDR3 is 14 amino acids long. Trimming removed 3 bases from V and 5 bases from J, with 13 bases in between. The CDR3 loop reads CASSQEQGRTEAFF. The CDR3 bases are TGCGCCAGCAGCCAGGAACAGGGTAGGACTGAAGCTTTCTTT.

The chain couples TRBV2 to TRBJ2-5; the D is unclear. This CDR3 is built from 14 residues. V dropped 4 bases and J dropped 4 bases, with 13 bases sitting between them. Germline assignment: CDR1 SNHLY and CDR2 FYNNEI. CDR3 bases: TGTGCCAGCAGTGGATTTTCAGCAGGAGAGACCCAGTACTTC. Amino acid sequence: CASSGFSAGETQYF.

The chain recombines TRBV10-3 with TRBJ1-2; TRBD1 matches 7 bases. Looked up from germline, CDR1 is ENHRY and CDR2 is SYGVKD. The CDR3 is 13 residues long. V shed 8 bases and J 0 bases; nucleotides not matched to a gene: 3. CDR3 amino acids: CAIRTGPNYGYTF. CDR3 coding DNA: TGTGCCATCCGGACAGGCCCTAACTATGGCTACACCTTC.

This clone has only a few counts. The chain uses TRBV4-2 and TRBJ1-2, with D hard to call. V lost 0 bases and J 1 base, leaving 6 bases between the germline ends. The CDR3 is made up of 14 amino acids. Germline V gene data show CDR1 as LGHNA and CDR2 as YNFKEQ. The CDR3 nucleotides are TGTGCCAGCAGCCAAGATACCGGTAACTATGGCTACACCTTC. Translated: CASSQDTGNYGYTF.

The chain employs TRBV27 and TRBJ1-6, with D tentatively TRBD1 (5 bases). Germline V gives CDR1 MNHEY, CDR2 SMNVEV (reference sequence). Trimming removed 6 bases from V and 7 bases from J, with 19 bases in between. This CDR3 spans 16 amino acids. The CDR3: CASRKTGRGNNSPLHF. The CDR3 nucleotides are TGTGCCAGCAGAAAAACGGGGCGGGGAAACAATTCACCCCTCCACTTT.

This clone was seen only once. The V and J genes are TRBV4-1 and TRBJ2-2; weak D call: TRBD2 (6 bases). CDR1 MGHRA and CDR2 YSYEKL come from the germline V gene. The CDR3 has 15 amino acids. The germline V and J ends were trimmed by 4 bases and 5 bases, with 14 bases remaining between them. CDR3 nucleotide sequence: TGCGCCAGCAGCCCCCGCGGGGTTGGTACCGGGGAGCTGTTTTTT. Amino acid sequence: CASSPRGVGTGELFF.

This clone was detected once. This chain joins TRBV5-1 and TRBJ2-7, with a tentative D call TRBD1 (6 bases). The germline CDR1 and CDR2 sequences are SGHRS and YFSETQ. Deletions cut 5 bases from V and 2 bases from J, with 14 bases between. CDR3 length equals 14 residues. The CDR3 bases are TGCGCCAGCAGTCCAGACAGGCTCACCTACGAGCAGTACTTC. This gives the protein CASSPDRLTYEQYF.

The CDR3 is CSVEGRGSNYGYTF. The CDR3 region has the DNA TGCAGCGTTGAGGGGAGGGGCAGTAACTATGGCTACACCTTC. The V and J genes are TRBV29-1 and TRBJ1-2; D may be TRBD1 (5 bases). The CDR3 extends over 14 amino acids. CDR1 is SQVTM, CDR2 ANQGSEA, per germline. V was shortened by 3 bases and J by 1 base, with 12 bases between the two germline ends.

This rearrangement joins TRBV6-5 to TRBJ1-6; the D is unclear. V shed 2 bases and J shed 7 bases, with 9 bases lying between them. CDR1 is MNHEY and CDR2 is SVGAGI in the germline V gene. The CDR3 totals 14 residues. CDR3 residues: CASSYPGRNSPLHF. The CDR3 bases are TGTGCCAGCAGTTACCCGGGGAGGAATTCACCCCTCCACTTT.

The chain carries TRBV2 and TRBJ2-3; D is uncertain. V was cut by 7 bases and J by 9 bases, with 11 bases left in between. From germline, CDR1 is SNHLY and CDR2 FYNNEI. The CDR3 is 11 residues long. The CDR3 loop reads CASTFRGTQYF. Here the CDR3 DNA reads TGTGCCAGCACTTTTAGAGGCACGCAGTATTTT.